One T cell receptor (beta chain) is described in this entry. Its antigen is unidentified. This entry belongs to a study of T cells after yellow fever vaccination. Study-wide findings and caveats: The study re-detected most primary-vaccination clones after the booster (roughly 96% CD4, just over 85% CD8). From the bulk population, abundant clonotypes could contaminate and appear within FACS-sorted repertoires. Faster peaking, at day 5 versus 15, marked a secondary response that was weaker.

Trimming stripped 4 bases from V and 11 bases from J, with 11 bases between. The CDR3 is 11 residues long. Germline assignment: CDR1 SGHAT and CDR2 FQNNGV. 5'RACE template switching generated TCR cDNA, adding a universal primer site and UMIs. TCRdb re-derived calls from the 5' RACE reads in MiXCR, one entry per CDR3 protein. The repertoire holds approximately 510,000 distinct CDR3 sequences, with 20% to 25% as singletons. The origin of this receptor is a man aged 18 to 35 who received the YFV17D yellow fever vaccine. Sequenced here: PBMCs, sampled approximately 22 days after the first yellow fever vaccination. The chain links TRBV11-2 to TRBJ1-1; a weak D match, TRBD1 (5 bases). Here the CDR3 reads CASSSQEGAFF. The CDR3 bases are TGTGCCAGCAGCTCCCAGGAGGGGGCTTTCTTT.